These T cell receptor beta chains were read from a single sample in a study of long-term antiretroviral therapy in people with HIV. The protocol was immunoSEQ multiplex PCR, while the TCRdb copy is restricted to in-frame clones and leaves out a portion. The sample lists around 20,000 clones; around 87% were seen once. The sample here was unsorted PBMCs, taken 0.2 years before starting antiretroviral therapy. The receptors originated from a young man with HIV. The CDR3 runs from the conserved cysteine through the conserved F or W. The order of the fields is D gene, J gene, clone size, V gene, CDR3 length, CDR3 protein, CDR3 DNA. The D gene is left open where the match is weak. The size of a clone is reported for some rows only, either as once, few or many, or as a class for expanded clones.

d_call: .; j_call: TRBJ1-2; clone_size: once; v_call: TRBV6-5; cdr3_length: 13; cdr3_aa: CASSYSRRDGYTF; cdr3_nt: TGTGCCAGCAGTTACTCGAGACGAGATGGCTACACCTTC
d_call: TRBD1; j_call: TRBJ1-1; clone_size: few; v_call: TRBV5-4; cdr3_length: 15; cdr3_aa: CASSSGQGAGTEAFF; cdr3_nt: TGTGCCAGCAGCTCCGGACAGGGGGCCGGTACTGAAGCTTTCTTT
d_call: TRBD1; j_call: TRBJ2-6; clone_size: .; v_call: TRBV10-3; cdr3_length: 17; cdr3_aa: CAIRGTGAGPGANVLTF; cdr3_nt: TGTGCCATCAGAGGGACAGGGGCAGGTCCTGGGGCCAACGTCCTGACTTTC
d_call: .; j_call: TRBJ2-7; clone_size: .; v_call: TRBV14; cdr3_length: 13; cdr3_aa: CASSQDLVREQYF; cdr3_nt: TGTGCCAGCAGCCAAGATCTGGTGAGAGAGCAGTACTTC
d_call: .; j_call: TRBJ2-2; clone_size: .; v_call: TRBV7-9; cdr3_length: 14; cdr3_aa: CASSLVDGTGELFF; cdr3_nt: TGTGCCAGCAGCTTAGTGGACGGCACCGGGGAGCTGTTTTTT
d_call: TRBD1; j_call: TRBJ2-7; clone_size: few; v_call: TRBV5-1; cdr3_length: 17; cdr3_aa: CASSLAPPGQGLYEQYF; cdr3_nt: TGCGCCAGCAGCTTGGCCCCTCCGGGACAGGGGCTCTACGAGCAGTACTTC
d_call: TRBD1; j_call: TRBJ1-2; clone_size: .; v_call: TRBV19; cdr3_length: 11; cdr3_aa: CASNRGVGYTF; cdr3_nt: TGTGCCAGTAACAGGGGAGTGGGCTACACCTTC
d_call: TRBD1; j_call: TRBJ1-3; clone_size: .; v_call: TRBV27; cdr3_length: 16; cdr3_aa: CASSLSGTGAGNTIYF; cdr3_nt: TGTGCCAGCAGTTTATCGGGGACAGGCGCTGGAAACACCATATATTTT
d_call: .; j_call: TRBJ1-1; clone_size: once; v_call: TRBV5-1; cdr3_length: 15; cdr3_aa: CASSSNIFMNTEAFF; cdr3_nt: TGCGCCAGCAGCTCCAATATATTCATGAACACTGAAGCTTTCTTT
d_call: TRBD1; j_call: TRBJ1-2; clone_size: .; v_call: TRBV28; cdr3_length: 15; cdr3_aa: CASSEGHRDRTPYTF; cdr3_nt: TGTGCCAGCAGTGAAGGACACCGGGACAGGACCCCCTACACCTTC
d_call: TRBD1; j_call: TRBJ2-2; clone_size: .; v_call: TRBV9; cdr3_length: 14; cdr3_aa: CASSVGTGSGELFF; cdr3_nt: TGTGCCAGCAGCGTAGGGACAGGGAGCGGGGAGCTGTTTTTT
d_call: TRBD1; j_call: TRBJ2-7; clone_size: few; v_call: TRBV6-5; cdr3_length: 13; cdr3_aa: CASSPDRVYEQYF; cdr3_nt: TGTGCCAGCAGTCCGGACAGGGTGTACGAGCAGTACTTC
d_call: .; j_call: TRBJ2-1; clone_size: once; v_call: TRBV11-2; cdr3_length: 17; cdr3_aa: CASSLTRTSFSYNEQFF; cdr3_nt: TGTGCCAGCAGCCTTACAAGAACTAGCTTCTCCTACAATGAGCAGTTCTTC
d_call: .; j_call: TRBJ2-2; clone_size: .; v_call: TRBV18; cdr3_length: 16; cdr3_aa: CASSPIQGSYTGELFF; cdr3_nt: TGTGCCAGCTCACCAATTCAGGGCAGTTACACCGGGGAGCTGTTTTTT
d_call: .; j_call: TRBJ1-4; clone_size: .; v_call: TRBV6-5; cdr3_length: 15; cdr3_aa: CASSYSGGNNEKLFF; cdr3_nt: TGTGCCAGCAGTTACTCGGGAGGGAATAATGAAAAACTGTTTTTT
d_call: .; j_call: TRBJ2-2; clone_size: once; v_call: TRBV27; cdr3_length: 14; cdr3_aa: CASRGTANTGELFF; cdr3_nt: TGTGCCAGCAGAGGCACGGCTAACACCGGGGAGCTGTTTTTT
d_call: .; j_call: TRBJ2-1; clone_size: once; v_call: TRBV7-8; cdr3_length: 17; cdr3_aa: CASSALSRPNSYNEQFF; cdr3_nt: TGTGCCAGCAGCGCATTATCCCGCCCAAACTCCTACAATGAGCAGTTCTTC
d_call: .; j_call: TRBJ2-1; clone_size: once; v_call: TRBV7-3; cdr3_length: 13; cdr3_aa: CASSLGPNNEQFF; cdr3_nt: TGTGCCAGCAGCTTAGGCCCGAACAATGAGCAGTTCTTC
d_call: TRBD2; j_call: TRBJ2-7; clone_size: .; v_call: TRBV11-2; cdr3_length: 14; cdr3_aa: CASSSSGEKYEQYF; cdr3_nt: TGTGCCAGCAGCAGTAGCGGGGAGAAATACGAGCAGTACTTC
d_call: .; j_call: TRBJ1-1; clone_size: .; v_call: TRBV19; cdr3_length: 11; cdr3_aa: CASWGNTEAFF; cdr3_nt: TGTGCCAGTTGGGGGAACACTGAAGCTTTCTTT
d_call: .; j_call: TRBJ1-4; clone_size: .; v_call: TRBV2; cdr3_length: 13; cdr3_aa: CVFGTTKKGQLFF; cdr3_nt: TGTGTCTTCGGGACGACTAAAAAGGGACAACTGTTTTTT
d_call: .; j_call: TRBJ2-3; clone_size: .; v_call: TRBV14; cdr3_length: 15; cdr3_aa: CASSRVASGTDTQYF; cdr3_nt: TGTGCCAGCAGCCGTGTGGCTAGCGGCACAGATACGCAGTATTTT
d_call: TRBD1; j_call: TRBJ1-6; clone_size: .; v_call: TRBV10-3; cdr3_length: 15; cdr3_aa: CAISEGQGVESPLHF; cdr3_nt: TGTGCCATCAGTGAGGGACAGGGGGTCGAGTCACCCCTCCACTTT
d_call: TRBD1; j_call: TRBJ1-1; clone_size: .; v_call: TRBV6-1; cdr3_length: 14; cdr3_aa: CASSDGTGRSEAFF; cdr3_nt: TGTGCCAGCAGTGATGGGACAGGGCGCTCAGAAGCTTTCTTT
d_call: TRBD2; j_call: TRBJ2-5; clone_size: few; v_call: TRBV2; cdr3_length: 14; cdr3_aa: CASSDGGGIETQYF; cdr3_nt: TGTGCCAGCAGTGATGGGGGGGGGATTGAGACCCAGTACTTC
d_call: .; j_call: TRBJ2-3; clone_size: .; v_call: TRBV6-6; cdr3_length: 13; cdr3_aa: CASSFHSTDTQYF; cdr3_nt: TGTGCCAGCAGTTTCCACAGCACAGATACGCAGTATTTT
d_call: .; j_call: TRBJ1-6; clone_size: .; v_call: TRBV7-9; cdr3_length: 15; cdr3_aa: CASSFRSSYNSPLHF; cdr3_nt: TGTGCCAGCAGCTTCCGGAGCTCCTATAATTCACCCCTCCACTTT
d_call: .; j_call: TRBJ1-1; clone_size: few; v_call: TRBV29-1; cdr3_length: 12; cdr3_aa: CSPRRVRTEAFF; cdr3_nt: TGCAGCCCTCGGAGGGTAAGAACTGAAGCTTTCTTT
d_call: TRBD1; j_call: TRBJ1-2; clone_size: .; v_call: TRBV6-5; cdr3_length: 15; cdr3_aa: CASSYSTSGGDGYTF; cdr3_nt: TGTGCCAGCAGTTACTCGACCTCAGGGGGCGATGGCTACACCTTC
d_call: .; j_call: TRBJ2-7; clone_size: once; v_call: TRBV7-9; cdr3_length: 14; cdr3_aa: CASSSIAEYYEQYF; cdr3_nt: TGTGCCAGCAGCTCTATCGCAGAGTACTACGAGCAGTACTTC
d_call: .; j_call: TRBJ1-1; clone_size: once; v_call: TRBV11-3; cdr3_length: 13; cdr3_aa: CASSLSMNTEAFF; cdr3_nt: TGTGCCAGCAGCTTATCTATGAACACTGAAGCTTTCTTT
d_call: .; j_call: TRBJ1-2; clone_size: .; v_call: TRBV15; cdr3_length: 10; cdr3_aa: CATIFYGYTF; cdr3_nt: TGTGCCACCATCTTTTACGGCTACACCTTC
d_call: TRBD2; j_call: TRBJ2-1; clone_size: .; v_call: TRBV9; cdr3_length: 17; cdr3_aa: CASSAPTSGGDVDEQFF; cdr3_nt: TGTGCCAGCAGTGCCCCCACTAGCGGGGGGGATGTAGATGAGCAGTTCTTC
d_call: .; j_call: TRBJ2-3; clone_size: .; v_call: TRBV6-5; cdr3_length: 14; cdr3_aa: CASRKGALGDTQYF; cdr3_nt: TGTGCCAGCAGAAAGGGCGCCCTCGGAGATACGCAGTATTTT
d_call: TRBD1; j_call: TRBJ2-3; clone_size: few; v_call: TRBV4-2; cdr3_length: 17; cdr3_aa: CASSIGRDRGLTDTQYF; cdr3_nt: TGTGCCAGCTCGATCGGCCGGGACAGGGGGCTCACAGATACGCAGTATTTT
d_call: .; j_call: TRBJ2-7; clone_size: .; v_call: TRBV27; cdr3_length: 13; cdr3_aa: CASSLSGRGEQYF; cdr3_nt: TGTGCCAGCAGTTTATCGGGCCGGGGGGAGCAGTACTTC
d_call: .; j_call: TRBJ2-7; clone_size: .; v_call: TRBV5-1; cdr3_length: 13; cdr3_aa: CASSKGVSYEQYF; cdr3_nt: TGCGCCAGCAGCAAGGGTGTCAGCTACGAGCAGTACTTC
d_call: TRBD1; j_call: TRBJ1-1; clone_size: .; v_call: TRBV6-1; cdr3_length: 14; cdr3_aa: CASREGQAGAEAFF; cdr3_nt: TGTGCCAGCAGAGAGGGACAGGCCGGGGCTGAAGCTTTCTTT
d_call: .; j_call: TRBJ2-7; clone_size: .; v_call: TRBV18; cdr3_length: 14; cdr3_aa: CASSELGEFDEQYF; cdr3_nt: TGTGCCAGCTCCGAGTTGGGCGAGTTCGACGAGCAGTACTTC
d_call: .; j_call: TRBJ1-2; clone_size: .; v_call: TRBV10-3; cdr3_length: 17; cdr3_aa: CAISESVGRQTNYGYTF; cdr3_nt: TGTGCCATCAGTGAGTCCGTTGGAAGACAGACCAACTATGGCTACACCTTC
d_call: .; j_call: TRBJ2-3; clone_size: .; v_call: TRBV6-5; cdr3_length: 12; cdr3_aa: CASSRGTDTQYF; cdr3_nt: TGTGCCAGCAGTAGGGGCACAGATACGCAGTATTTT
d_call: TRBD1; j_call: TRBJ1-1; clone_size: .; v_call: TRBV27; cdr3_length: 16; cdr3_aa: CASSPGQGRGNTEAFF; cdr3_nt: TGTGCCAGCAGTCCCGGACAGGGCCGGGGGAACACTGAAGCTTTCTTT